This T cell receptor beta chain was identified during a study of blood T cell repertoires in COVID-19. The wider study: The origin of the acute and convalescent COVID-19 samples was the United States, Italy and Spain.

As originally analysed: Nucleated cell number was recorded as an estimate derived from reference gene primer amplification. The data were produced by immunoSEQ multiplex PCR, yet TCRdb's version contains in-frame clones alone and is incomplete. The DNA was the basis for D and trimming; V, J and clone size are from that table. The table has more than 95,000 clones, 75% to 95% seen once. Sequencing input: peripheral blood. The clonotype comes from a human donor in a cohort sampled during active COVID-19.

The chain's CDR3 is CASSEEEYNEQFF. The CDR3 DNA follows: TGTGCCAGCAGTGAAGAGGAGTACAATGAGCAGTTCTTC. The rearrangement links TRBV2 to TRBJ2-1; D unresolved. V lost 1 base and J 4 bases, leaving 5 bases between the germline ends. There are 13 residues in the CDR3. The germline V gene encodes CDR1 SNHLY and CDR2 FYNNEI.